The 26 T cell receptor beta chains presented below share a single source sample, sequenced in a study of blood T cell repertoires in COVID-19. Using immunoSEQ multiplex PCR, the repertoire was profiled, and TCRdb retains in-frame clones only, with some absent. The sample includes approximately 210,000 clones, 83% seen only once; the top ten take about 2.3%. The specimen was peripheral blood. These receptors originate from a woman aged 40-49 years with active or convalescent COVID-19.

V and J are TRBV5-8 and TRBJ2-5; possible D gene TRBD1, 6 bases. The CDR3 runs to 15 residues. Germline CDR1 reads SGHTS; CDR2 reads YDEGEE. Trimming stripped 4 bases from V and 5 bases from J, with 18 bases between. The CDR3 here is CASSLTGFFEETQYF. The CDR3 DNA reads as TGTGCCAGCAGCCTAACAGGGTTTTTCGAGGAGACCCAGTACTTC.

The rearrangement links TRBV3-1 (or the pseudogene TRBV3-2) to TRBJ1-6; 9 nucleotides agree with TRBD1. The CDR3 sequence is 15 residues long. The junction had 4 bases not matched to a gene; V was cut back by 1 base and J by 9 bases. Germline V gene data show CDR1 as LGHDT and CDR2 as YNNKEL (reference sequence). The chain's CDR3 is CASSQGTGVGSPLHF. DNA for the CDR3: TGTGCCAGCAGCCAAGGGACAGGGGTCGGTTCACCCCTCCACTTT.

The chain has TRBV28 and TRBJ1-5; TRBD1 is a possible D gene (5 bases). Germline V CDR1 and CDR2: MDHEN, SYDVKM. The CDR3 loop spans 14 amino acids. V lost 4 bases, J lost 3 bases, and 10 bases lay in between. The CDR3: CASSWGVINQPQHF. CDR3 bases: TGTGCCAGCAGTTGGGGGGTTATCAATCAGCCCCAGCATTTT.

J is TRBJ1-1 and V is TRBV11-3; D perhaps matches TRBD1 (6 bases). V shed 2 bases and J shed 3 bases, with 16 bases lying between them. CDR1 is SGHNT, CDR2 YENEEA, per germline. CDR3 length: 16 amino acids. DNA for the CDR3: TGTGCCAGCAGCTTATACTCACAGGGAGAGGACACTGAAGCTTTCTTT. Translation gives CASSLYSQGEDTEAFF.

This clone occurred once. This chain joins TRBV7-2 and TRBJ2-3, with TRBD2 matching 9 bases. With 1 base clipped from V and 1 base from J, the junction kept 0 bases outside the gene matches. Germline lookup yields CDR1 SGHTA and CDR2 FQGNSA. The CDR3 has 15 residues. The CDR3 region has the DNA TGTGCCAGCAGCTTAGTAGCGGGGGGCACAGATACGCAGTATTTT. Translating gives CASSLVAGGTDTQYF.

There are many counts of this clone. The chain combines TRBV10-3 with TRBJ1-1; a possible D gene is TRBD1 (6 bases). The CDR3 has 14 residues. V dropped 6 bases and J dropped 1 base, with 12 bases sitting between them. CDR1 and CDR2 from the germline V gene are ENHRY and SYGVKD. The DNA of the CDR3 is TGTGCCATCAGAACGGGACAAACGAACACTGAAGCTTTCTTT. Residues: CAIRTGQTNTEAFF.

The genes are TRBV4-1 and TRBJ2-1, with TRBD2 matching over 9 bases. V lost 1 base to trimming and J lost 10 bases; unmatched junction nucleotides: 8. The germline V gene has CDR1 MGHRA and CDR2 YSYEKL. The CDR3 has 15 residues. CDR3 residues: CASSQGTSVPGEQFF. The CDR3 region has the DNA TGCGCCAGCAGCCAAGGGACTAGCGTACCTGGGGAGCAGTTCTTC.

V gene TRBV19 combines with J gene TRBJ2-2, with 11 bases fitting TRBD2. The CDR3 length is 16 residues. Looked up from germline, CDR1 is LNHDA and CDR2 is SQIVND (reference sequence). Germline trimming cut 7 bases from V and 0 bases from J; bases unmatched to any gene: 4. CDR3 DNA: TGTGCCAGTACTATGGGACTAGCGGCGAACACCGGGGAGCTGTTTTTT. It codes for CASTMGLAANTGELFF.

This clone was seen only once. J is TRBJ2-7 and V is TRBV27; TRBD1 matches 7 bases. Germline CDR1 reads MNHEY; CDR2 reads SMNVEV (reference sequence). The V gene end was trimmed by 6 bases and the J gene end by 7 bases; junction bases not matched to a gene: 6. CDR3 length: 12 residues. The CDR3 spells CASRTGAWEQYF. CDR3 nucleotide sequence: TGTGCCAGCAGAACAGGGGCTTGGGAGCAGTACTTC.

The gene calls are TRBV5-5 and TRBJ2-7; maybe TRBD2 (6 bases). V was pared by 3 bases and J by 2 bases, with 15 bases between. The CDR3 covers 15 residues. The germline V gene encodes CDR1 SGHKS and CDR2 YYEKEE (reference sequence). DNA of the CDR3: TGTGCCAGCAGCTCCGTGGAGGGGATCACCTACGAGCAGTACTTC. Translating gives CASSSVEGITYEQYF.

The V and J genes are TRBV29-1 and TRBJ2-3; 7 nucleotides match TRBD2. The CDR3 is 13 residues long. Germline CDR1 SQVTM, CDR2 ANQGSEA. The junction had 3 bases not matched to a gene; V was cut back by 3 bases and J by 3 bases. The CDR3 bases are TGCAGCGTTGACGTGGGGGGGACAGATACGCAGTATTTT. Translating gives CSVDVGGTDTQYF.

The rearrangement links TRBV4-1 to TRBJ1-2, with 9 bases lining up with TRBD1. The germline V gene encodes CDR1 MGHRA and CDR2 YSYEKL. The CDR3 spans 15 residues. J was trimmed by 8 bases and V by 3 bases; bases with no gene match: 10. CDR3 region: CASSQAGQGRAGYTF. CDR3 DNA: TGCGCCAGCAGCCAGGCGGGACAGGGTAGGGCGGGCTACACCTTC.

This clone was recorded once. The chain has TRBV30 and TRBJ2-3; the D gene is possibly TRBD1 (5 bases). V lost 0 bases and J 0 bases, leaving 13 bases between the germline ends. The germline V gene encodes CDR1 GTSNPN and CDR2 SVGIG (reference sequence). The CDR3 totals 16 residues. CDR3 loop: CAWSVLVGPSTDTQYF. CDR3 sequence (DNA): TGTGCCTGGAGTGTACTTGTGGGGCCCAGCACAGATACGCAGTATTTT.

The rearrangement joins TRBV5-1 to TRBJ2-3, with a possible D match to TRBD2 (5 bases). CDR3 length equals 13 residues. CDR1 and CDR2 (germline): SGHRS, YFSETQ. V lost 7 bases and J lost 4, with 13 bases in between. CDR3 loop: CASGGPQPDTQYF. The CDR3 nucleotides are TGCGCCAGCGGCGGGCCTCAGCCAGATACGCAGTATTTT.

The rearrangement links TRBV19 to TRBJ2-3; TRBD1 agrees at 7 bases. This CDR3 has 15 residues. J lost 2 bases, V lost 6 bases, and 8 bases had no gene match. Germline CDR1 reads LNHDA; CDR2 reads SQIVND (reference sequence). This CDR3 reads CASRLTGTHTDTQYF. The CDR3 nucleotides read TGTGCCAGTAGACTGACAGGGACCCACACAGATACGCAGTATTTT.

The chain links TRBV6-1 to TRBJ2-7; D is undetermined. The CDR3 is 17 residues long. Germline V lookup: CDR1 MNHNS, CDR2 SASEGT. Trimming left V 6 bases short and J 1 base short, with 22 bases between. CDR3 sequence: CASSESPFRQVSYEQYF. Here the CDR3 DNA reads TGTGCCAGCAGCGAAAGCCCTTTTAGGCAGGTATCCTACGAGCAGTACTTC.

This chain connects TRBV5-1 to TRBJ2-1, with 9 positions matching TRBD1. The CDR3 extends over 18 amino acids. The junction had 12 bases not matched to a gene; V was cut back by 0 bases and J by 5 bases. Looked up from germline, CDR1 is SGHRS and CDR2 is YFSETQ. In DNA form, the CDR3 reads TGCGCCAGCAGCTTGGGGTTCGGGGCGGGACAGGGACACAATGAGCAGTTCTTC. Amino acids: CASSLGFGAGQGHNEQFF.

The chain couples TRBV27 to TRBJ1-1, with D possibly being TRBD1 (6 bases). Germline CDR1 reads MNHEY; CDR2 reads SMNVEV (reference sequence). There are 16 residues in the CDR3. V was pared by 6 bases and J by 0 bases, with 17 bases between. CDR3 sequence reads: CASRLRETGMNTEAFF. The CDR3 coding sequence is TGTGCCAGCAGGCTTAGGGAGACAGGCATGAACACTGAAGCTTTCTTT.

V usage is TRBV4-1 and J usage is TRBJ2-5; D ambiguous. Germline V gene data show CDR1 as MGHRA and CDR2 as YSYEKL. The V gene lost 1 base and the J gene lost 2 bases, with 8 bases spanning the gap. CDR3 length: 14 amino acids. This CDR3 reads CASSQGRLQETQYF. In nucleotides, the CDR3 is TGCGCCAGCAGCCAAGGTCGGTTACAAGAGACCCAGTACTTC.

The V call is TRBV18, the J call TRBJ1-3; maybe TRBD1 (5 bases). There are 16 residues in the CDR3. V lost 0 bases, J lost 8 bases, and 17 bases lay in between. Germline V lookup: CDR1 KGHSH, CDR2 LQKENI. In nucleotides, the CDR3 is TGTGCCAGCTCACCACCCGTCTCCGGGCCGGGGGACACCATATATTTT. Protein product: CASSPPVSGPGDTIYF.

The V gene is TRBV5-1, the J gene TRBJ1-4, with D possibly being TRBD1 (6 bases). Trimming stripped 3 bases from V and 6 bases from J, with 12 bases between. This CDR3 is built from 14 residues. Germline V lookup: CDR1 SGHRS, CDR2 YFSETQ. CDR3 DNA: TGCGCCAGCAGCTCAGGGGATAACTATGAAAAACTGTTTTTT. Protein product: CASSSGDNYEKLFF. Full variable domain (outside the CDR3, taken from reference TRBV5-1 and TRBJ1-4): KAGVTQTPRYLIKTRGQQVTLSCSPISGHRSVSWYQQTPGQGLQFLFEYFSETQRNKGNFPGRFSGRQFSNSRSEMNVSTLELGDSALYLCASSSGDNYEKLFFGSGTQLSVL.

This rearrangement joins TRBV5-1 to TRBJ1-4; TRBD1 matches 10 bases. With 4 bases clipped from V and 1 base from J, the junction kept 4 bases outside the gene matches. The CDR3 consists of 16 residues. Germline CDR1 is SGHRS and CDR2 is YFSETQ. CDR3 residues: CASSPWTGGTNEKLFF. CDR3 nucleotide sequence: TGCGCCAGCAGCCCGTGGACAGGGGGAACTAATGAAAAACTGTTTTTT.

As DNA, the CDR3 is TGTGCCAGCAGCTTAGCATGGGCGGGGGACACTGAAGCTTTCTTT. Protein: CASSLAWAGDTEAFF. V usage is TRBV11-3 and J usage is TRBJ1-1; D perhaps matches TRBD1 (5 bases). Germline CDR1 reads SGHNT; CDR2 reads YENEEA. CDR3 length: 15 residues. V shed 1 base and J shed 3 bases, with 12 bases lying between them.

The CDR3 DNA reads TGTGCCAGTAGTATGCGACAGGGGCACACTGAAGCTTTCTTT. It is translated as CASSMRQGHTEAFF. The V gene is TRBV19, the J gene TRBJ1-1, with TRBD1 matching over 8 bases. Germline CDR1 is LNHDA and CDR2 is SQIVND (reference sequence). J was trimmed by 3 bases and V by 3 bases; bases with no gene match: 3. CDR3 length: 14 amino acids.

CDR3 residues: CASSERIAYGYTF. In nucleotides, the CDR3 is TGTGCCAGCAGCGAAAGAATAGCCTATGGCTACACCTTC. This chain connects TRBV9 to TRBJ1-2; D remains unclear. Deletions cut 3 bases from V and 4 bases from J, with 10 bases between. Per germline, CDR1 SGDLS and CDR2 YYNGEE. CDR3 length: 13 residues.

V and J are TRBV21-1 and TRBJ2-2; the D call TRBD1 from the table was never checked on the DNA. TRBV21-1 is termed a pseudogene. CDR3 length equals 19 residues. The CDR3 nucleotides are TGTGCCAGCAGCAAGGGGATATCGGACAGGGGGCAGGGCACCGGGGAGCTGTTTTTT. It yields the protein CASSKGISDRGQGTGELFF.